This TCR beta chain stems from a study of cytomegalovirus exposure and HLA in healthy donors. Points on this clone: The antigen is not known.

Primers for the PCR totalled 60 Vbeta and 13 Jbeta. Some clones are missing from TCRdb's copy, which holds only in-frame ones; the method was immunoSEQ multiplex PCR. The data hold around 150,000 clones, with around four fifths observed a single time. Findings of the study overall: Being productive about 87% or about 30% of the time was typical of most TCR beta V segments in an earlier analysis. Listed as cytomegalovirus-associated were around 160 TCR beta chains. Near-uniform donor sequencing depth was presumed by presence/absence analyses. In a later analysis, TCR beta V- and J-gene trimming was associated with a missense DCLRE1C variant.

Germline CDR1 and CDR2: MDHEN and SYDVKM. The CDR3 has 16 residues. V lost 4 bases, J lost 0 bases, and 13 bases lay in between. Sequencing used PBMCs. The rearrangement links TRBV28 to TRBJ1-3, with D unresolved. The origin of this receptor is a male donor in good health and CMV-seronegative. In nucleotides, the CDR3 is TGTGCCAGCAGTTCCCCTAGTCAGCCCTCTGGAAACACCATATATTTT. Protein: CASSSPSQPSGNTIYF.